This T cell receptor (beta chain) was retrieved from a study of blood T cell repertoires in COVID-19. Study-level background: COVID-19 samples from acute and convalescent phases originated in the United States, Italy and Spain.

The assay was immunoSEQ multiplex PCR, and TCRdb's table has in-frame clones only and misses some. The sample lists under 300,000 clones; about 80% were seen once. Per germline, CDR1 SQVTM and CDR2 ANQGSEA. V lost 5 bases, J lost 4 bases, and 9 bases lay in between. CDR3 length: 12 amino acids. The chain combines TRBV29-1 with TRBJ1-3; D remains unclear. The clonotype originates from a woman over 75 with active or convalescent COVID-19. The sequencing input was peripheral blood. CDR3 sequence reads: CSVMVQGNTIYF. The CDR3 DNA sequence: TGCAGCGTTATGGTGCAGGGAAACACCATATATTTT.